The 27 T cell receptor beta chains listed next were all sequenced from one sample in a study of graft-versus-host responses after intestinal transplantation (dated by TCRdb to the early 2020s). The library was produced with the immunoSEQ multiplex PCR assay. TCRdb took this table from immuneACCESS and kept in-frame rearrangements with V and J called. Such tables lack part of the clones; where checked against another copy, unresolved V genes explain under half of the gap, and the rest is unexplained. For this sample the table gives about 97,000 clones, of which around 90% were detected only once. Together, the top ten hold about 16% of the sample. Sequenced here: PBMCs, sampled approximately 470 days after intestinal transplant. The source is a human patient who received an intestinal transplant, so some T cells may come from the graft donor.

This sequence joins TRBV5-1 and TRBJ1-2; a possible D gene is TRBD1 (5 bases). Trimming removed 4 bases at V and 0 bases at J, with 16 bases between. Germline V gene data show CDR1 as SGHRS and CDR2 as YFSETQ. The CDR3 sequence is 16 residues long. The CDR3 here is CASSAAGLGANYGYTF. The CDR3 coding sequence is TGCGCCAGCAGCGCCGCGGGACTCGGGGCTAACTATGGCTACACCTTC.

The gene calls are TRBV15 and TRBJ1-1; D remains ambiguous. The V end was cut by 1 base, the J end by 0 bases, with 12 bases between. The germline CDR1 and CDR2 sequences are LNHNV and YYDKDF (reference sequence). The CDR3 loop spans 16 amino acids. The CDR3 DNA is TGTGCCACCAGCAGAGGTTGGTGGCAGATGAACACTGAAGCTTTCTTT. This encodes CATSRGWWQMNTEAFF. The complete variable domain, with remaining parts taken from reference TRBV15 and TRBJ1-1, reads DAMVIQNPRYQVTQFGKPVTLSCSQTLNHNVMYWYQQKSSQAPKLLFHYYDKDFNNEADTPDNFQSRRPNTSFCFLDIRSPGLGDTAMYLCATSRGWWQMNTEAFFGQGTRLTVV.

This chain links TRBV5-1 with TRBJ1-6; perhaps TRBD1 as D (5 bases). Trimming removed 0 bases at V and 13 bases at J, with 11 bases between. Germline CDR1 reads SGHRS; CDR2 reads YFSETQ. The CDR3 is 13 residues long. Here the CDR3 reads CASSLGTGEPLHF. The CDR3 bases are TGCGCCAGCAGCTTGGGGACGGGGGAGCCCCTCCACTTT.

The V gene is TRBV4-1, the J gene TRBJ1-3; D is possibly TRBD1 (6 bases). Germline V CDR1 and CDR2: MGHRA, YSYEKL. The germline V and J ends were trimmed by 0 bases and 8 bases, with 11 bases remaining between them. The CDR3 contains 14 residues. In DNA form, the CDR3 reads TGCGCCAGCAGCCAAGACGGGGGCCGGTACACCATATATTTT. Its translation is CASSQDGGRYTIYF.

The V call is TRBV5-5, the J call TRBJ1-1; D call uncertain. Germline loops: CDR1 SGHKS, CDR2 YYEKEE (reference sequence). Trimming removed 1 base from V and 11 bases from J, with 21 bases in between. CDR3 size: 15 residues. The CDR3 region has the DNA TGTGCCAGCAGCTTGAGTTCCCCGACCAACATGAGGGCTTTCTTT. It specifies CASSLSSPTNMRAFF.

This clone was seen more than once but under ten times. The chain couples TRBV5-8 to TRBJ1-3, with D uncertain. This CDR3 is 12 amino acids long. V was clipped by 4 bases and J by 7 bases, with 9 bases between them. The V gene's germline CDR1 is SGHTS and CDR2 YDEGEE. CDR3 in DNA: TGTGCCAGCAGCCTCGGCGGGAACACCATATATTTT. Amino acids: CASSLGGNTIYF.

The V gene is TRBV11-2, the J gene TRBJ2-5; D might be TRBD2 (6 bases). The J call may be faulty, since TRBJ2-7 better matches the DNA end. CDR1 and CDR2 (germline): SGHAT, FQNNGV. This CDR3 has 15 residues. CDR3 nucleotides: TGTGCCAGCAGCTTAAGCCACGGAGGGGTCTACGAGCAGTACTTC. The encoded protein is CASSLSHGGVYEQYF.

The V call is TRBV7-9, the J call TRBJ1-2; D unresolved. Trimming took off 2 bases at V and 7 bases at J, with 14 bases between the two ends. There are 14 residues in the CDR3. The V gene's germline CDR1 is SEHNR and CDR2 FQNEAQ (reference sequence). In DNA form, the CDR3 reads TGTGCCAGCAGCTTATTAGGAATGCGCCCTGGCTACACCTTC. It yields the protein CASSLLGMRPGYTF.

The J gene is TRBJ2-7, the V gene TRBV6-1; TRBD1 matches at 7 bases. V trimming: 7 bases; J trimming: 7 bases; junction bases outside the gene matches: 13. This CDR3 comprises 14 residues. Germline CDR1 is MNHNS and CDR2 is SASEGT. The CDR3 coding sequence is TGTGCCAGCATGGGGAAGGGACAGATCGGGGAGCAGTACTTC. Residues: CASMGKGQIGEQYF.

V gene TRBV10-1 combines with J gene TRBJ1-5, with D unclear. The CDR3 length is 15 residues. Germline CDR1 is WNHNN and CDR2 is SYGVQD (reference sequence). The V end lost 0 bases, the J end lost 5 bases, and 11 bases lay between the germline ends. CDR3 nucleotides: TGCGCCAGCAGTGAGTCCTACAGCGCCGATCAGCCCCAGCATTTT. Translating it yields CASSESYSADQPQHF.

The chain joins TRBV11-2 to TRBJ2-2; the match to TRBD1 covers 8 bases. The germline gives CDR1 SGHAT, CDR2 FQNNGV. This CDR3 has 15 residues. With V trimmed by 4 bases and J by 4 bases, 5 bases remained unmatched. The CDR3 DNA sequence: TGTGCCAGCAGCTACCCCGGGACAGGCACCGGGGAGCTGTTTTTT. Amino acids: CASSYPGTGTGELFF.

This chain uses TRBV18 with TRBJ1-3; 7 bases fit TRBD1. The CDR3 is 17 residues long. Unmatched junction bases numbered 7, after V lost 2 bases and J lost 0 bases. The germline gives CDR1 KGHSH, CDR2 LQKENI. CDR3 protein: CASSPIGQASSGNTIYF. CDR3 DNA sequence: TGTGCCAGCTCACCAATTGGACAGGCCAGCTCTGGAAACACCATATATTTT.

The rearrangement uses TRBV27 and TRBJ1-1; D is ambiguous. The CDR3 is made up of 15 amino acids. CDR1 and CDR2 from the germline V gene are MNHEY and SMNVEV (reference sequence). Trimming pared 6 bases from V and 2 bases from J, leaving 16 bases between. For the CDR3, the DNA is TGTGCCAGCAGATTGATAGGGCCCTTTAACACTGAAGCTTTCTTT. Translated: CASRLIGPFNTEAFF.

The J gene is TRBJ1-4, the V gene TRBV6-5; 7 bases match TRBD1. Germline CDR1 MNHEY, CDR2 SVGAGI. The CDR3 extends over 14 amino acids. J gave up 5 bases and V 8 bases, and 8 bases lay outside the gene matches. This chain's CDR3 is CASVGRGANEKLFF. The CDR3 nucleotides read TGTGCCAGCGTCGGCAGGGGGGCGAATGAAAAACTGTTTTTT.

The DNA of the CDR3 is TGTGCCAGCAGCTTTAGCCCCTCCTACGAGCAGTACTTC. It codes for CASSFSPSYEQYF. The genes are TRBV5-4 and TRBJ2-7, with D hard to call. CDR1 and CDR2 (germline): SGHNT, YYREEE (reference sequence). Trimming left V 2 bases short and J 0 bases short, with 6 bases between. The CDR3 spans 13 residues.

The chain couples TRBV7-2 to TRBJ2-5, with D hard to call. Germline CDR1 is SGHTA and CDR2 is FQGNSA. The V end lost 5 bases, the J end lost 5 bases, and 12 bases lay between the germline ends. This CDR3 is built from 13 residues. DNA for the CDR3: TGTGCCAGCAGCCCTCCGGGCCGGGAGACCCAGTACTTC. This codes for CASSPPGRETQYF.

The chain has TRBV10-3 and TRBJ1-3, with TRBD1 identical over 7 bases. Germline lookup yields CDR1 ENHRY and CDR2 SYGVKD. Losses at the gene ends were 7 bases for V and 4 bases for J; bases not matched to a gene: 10. CDR3 length: 15 amino acids. The CDR3 region has the DNA TGTGCCATCAAAACGAACAGGGGCGCGGGAAACACCATATATTTT. Translated, it gives CAIKTNRGAGNTIYF.

The V gene is TRBV4-1, the J gene TRBJ2-1; 9 bases are a match to TRBD2. This CDR3 is built from 17 residues. CDR1 is MGHRA, CDR2 YSYEKL, per germline. Trimming took 1 base from V and 5 from J; bases not matched to a gene: 9. The chain's CDR3 is CASSQVRGGGIHNEQFF. The CDR3 DNA is TGCGCCAGCAGCCAAGTACGCGGGGGGGGTATCCACAATGAGCAGTTCTTC.

The chain couples TRBV12-5 to TRBJ1-4; possible D gene TRBD1, 5 bases. The CDR3 is made up of 17 amino acids. Germline CDR1 reads LGHNT; CDR2 reads FRNRAP. The ends were cut back, 6 bases at V and 8 bases at J, with 25 bases in the middle. This chain's CDR3 is CASGRAPGTPKGEKLFF. As DNA, the CDR3 is TGTGCTAGTGGCCGGGCACCCGGGACCCCTAAAGGGGAAAAACTGTTTTTT.

The rearrangement links TRBV11-3 to TRBJ2-2, with D uncertain. The CDR3 spans 17 residues. Trimming cost V 0 bases and J 4 bases, with 15 bases left between them. From germline, CDR1 is SGHNT and CDR2 YENEEA. The CDR3 region is CASSLDGRQASTGELFF. The CDR3 DNA follows: TGTGCCAGCAGCTTAGATGGGCGGCAGGCGAGCACCGGGGAGCTGTTTTTT. Filled out from reference TRBV11-3 and TRBJ2-2, the complete variable domain reads EAGVVQSPRYKIIEKKQPVAFWCNPISGHNTLYWYLQNLGQGPELLIRYENEEAVDDSQLPKDRFSAERLKGVDSTLKIQPAELGDSAVYLCASSLDGRQASTGELFFGEGSRLTVL.

The chain links TRBV10-1 to TRBJ2-3; TRBD1 might be the D (6 bases). Trimming removed 4 bases from V and 5 bases from J, with 16 bases in between. The CDR3 length is 15 residues. The germline V gene encodes CDR1 WNHNN and CDR2 SYGVQD (reference sequence). The CDR3 nucleotides read TGCGCCAGCAGTGGTGAACAGGGTATGGGAGATACGCAGTATTTT. Its translation: CASSGEQGMGDTQYF.

The chain uses TRBV5-5 and TRBJ2-5, with unresolved D. This CDR3 contains 13 residues. Trimming took 5 bases from V and 6 from J, leaving 14 bases between them. The germline CDR1 and CDR2 sequences are SGHKS and YYEKEE (reference sequence). CDR3 region: CASSPLGLQTQYF. The CDR3 nucleotides read TGTGCCAGCAGTCCCTTGGGGTTACAGACCCAGTACTTC. The whole variable domain, remainder taken from reference TRBV5-5 and TRBJ2-5, is DAGVTQSPTHLIKTRGQQVTLRCSPISGHKSVSWYQQVLGQGPQFIFQYYEKEERGRGNFPDRFSARQFPNYSSELNVNALLLGDSALYLCASSPLGLQTQYFGPGTRLLVL.

The V gene is TRBV7-3, the J gene TRBJ2-2, with 11 nucleotides matching TRBD1. Germline V gene sequence: CDR1 SGHTA, CDR2 FQGTGA. The CDR3 loop spans 15 amino acids. V lost 5 bases and J lost 5; bases outside the gene matches: 4. The CDR3 loop is CASSPGQGETGELFF. In nucleotides, the CDR3 is TGTGCCAGCAGCCCGGGACAGGGGGAGACCGGGGAGCTGTTTTTT. Variable domain in full (rest from reference TRBV7-3 and TRBJ2-2): GAGVSQTPSNKVTEKGKYVELRCDPISGHTALYWYRQSLGQGPEFLIYFQGTGAADDSGLPNDRFFAVRPEGSVSTLKIQRTERGDSAVYLCASSPGQGETGELFFGEGSRLTVL.

This rearrangement joins TRBV13 to TRBJ2-1; 15 bases match TRBD2. V was clipped by 4 bases and J by 3 bases; unmatched bases: 7. Per germline, CDR1 PRHDT and CDR2 FYEKMQ (reference sequence). The CDR3 extends over 18 amino acids. CDR3 loop: CASSSRTSGGAVYNEQFF. CDR3 nucleotides: TGTGCCAGCAGCTCACGGACTAGCGGGGGGGCGGTCTACAATGAGCAGTTCTTC. The variable domain in full, completed from reference TRBV13 and TRBJ2-1, reads AAGVIQSPRHLIKEKRETATLKCYPIPRHDTVYWYQQGPGQDPQFLISFYEKMQSDKGSIPDRFSAQQFSDYHSELNMSSLELGDSALYFCASSSRTSGGAVYNEQFFGPGTRLTVL.

The CDR3 bases are TGTGCCAGCAGCTTTAGGGGACAGGGTAACTATGGCTACACCTTC. It translates to CASSFRGQGNYGYTF. The V call is TRBV5-6, the J call TRBJ1-2; 9 bases align to TRBD1. The junction had 3 bases not matched to a gene; V was cut back by 2 bases and J by 1 base. CDR1 SGHDT and CDR2 YYEEEE come from the germline V gene. CDR3 length: 15 residues.

This chain uses TRBV12-5 with TRBJ2-7; TRBD1 aligns across 8 bases. Germline trimming cut 5 bases from V and 2 bases from J; bases unmatched to any gene: 11. The CDR3 runs to 16 residues. Germline V gives CDR1 LGHNT, CDR2 FRNRAP. The CDR3, as DNA: TGTGCTAGTGGTACAGCTAGGACAGGGCCCACCTACGAGCAGTACTTC. Translated, it gives CASGTARTGPTYEQYF. The whole variable domain, filled in from reference TRBV12-5 and TRBJ2-7, reads DARVTQTPRHKVTEMGQEVTMRCQPILGHNTVFWYRQTMMQGLELLAYFRNRAPLDDSGMPKDRFSAEMPDATLATLKIQPSEPRDSAVYFCASGTARTGPTYEQYFGPGTRLTVT.

This clone is a singleton in its sample. The V call is TRBV9, the J call TRBJ1-5; the match to TRBD1 covers 10 bases. The CDR3 has 14 residues. The germline CDR1 and CDR2 sequences are SGDLS and YYNGEE. The ends lost 4 bases at V and 7 bases at J; junction bases unmatched: 5. The CDR3 loop is CASSQTGGRQPQHF. CDR3 nucleotides: TGTGCCAGCAGCCAGACAGGGGGCAGACAGCCCCAGCATTTT.